The clone carrying this T cell receptor (beta chain) has a handful of counts. The data were taken from a study of T cell responses to AZD1222 COVID-19 vaccine. Clones were read by immunoSEQ multiplex PCR, and TCRdb kept only the in-frame ones, dropping some. The sample lists about 100,000 clones; approximately 87% were seen once. The input for sequencing was peripheral blood, taken on day 0 of AZD1222 vaccination. The TCR sequence derives from an adult in good health.

As DNA, the CDR3 is TGCGCCAGCAGGTCAAATCTAGCGGGAGCCTACGAGCAGTACTTC. This sequence encodes CASRSNLAGAYEQYF. The V and J genes are TRBV5-1 and TRBJ2-7; TRBD2 aligns across 10 bases. CDR3 length: 15 amino acids. V lost 5 bases, J lost 2 bases, and 7 bases stayed unmatched. Germline V gene sequence: CDR1 SGHRS, CDR2 YFSETQ.